This T cell receptor beta chain was observed in a study of Graves' ophthalmopathy and Graves' hyperthyroidism. The study amplified TCR beta CDR3 regions using RNA transcripts. The authors performed first-round RT-PCR with HTBI primers and then a second-round multiplex PCR. TCRdb re-called the multiplex PCR reads with MiXCR, one entry per CDR3 protein. The top ten hold roughly 7% of the sample, which has about 380,000 distinct CDR3 sequences, 15% seen once. Fresh peripheral blood, roughly 9.8 ml, was the PBMC source. In regard to this clonotype: The target antigen is unknown.

Study-wide points: In blood, most expanded thyroid clonotypes above 0.001 frequency were also detected. Sensitivity reached 85% to 90% and specificity about 80% for a 13-signature model separating ophthalmopathy from stable hyperthyroidism.

Germline V lookup: CDR1 LNHDA, CDR2 SQIVND (reference sequence). With 3 bases removed from V and 4 bases from J, the gap between germline ends came to 12 bases. The CDR3 loop spans 14 amino acids. The rearrangement joins TRBV19 to TRBJ1-1; TRBD1 might be the D (6 bases). This TCR came from a woman aged 18-29 years with stable Graves' hyperthyroidism. Sequenced sample: peripheral blood. In nucleotides, the CDR3 is TGTGCCAGTAGTATTTCAGGGGTCGGCACTGAAGCTTTCTTT. This encodes CASSISGVGTEAFF.